The next 29 T cell receptor beta chains were all read from a single sample in a study of blood T cell repertoires in COVID-19. The protocol was immunoSEQ multiplex PCR, while the TCRdb copy is restricted to in-frame clones and leaves out a portion. The table includes some 75,000 clones, roughly 84% detected once. Sequencing input: peripheral blood. The receptors come from a man between 70 and 80 years old with active or convalescent COVID-19.

The chain couples TRBV6-5 to TRBJ2-7; TRBD1 matches 8 bases. The CDR3 extends over 16 amino acids. The trim removed 4 bases at V and 2 bases at J, leaving 10 bases unmatched. Germline-derived CDR1 and CDR2 are MNHEY and SVGAGI. CDR3 in DNA: TGTGCCAGCAGTTCCCCGAATCAGGGGGCTACCTACGAGCAGTACTTC. Translation: CASSSPNQGATYEQYF.

The CDR3 here is CASSPGTLNEKLFF. DNA of the CDR3: TGTGCCAGCAGTCCCGGGACACTGAATGAAAAACTGTTTTTT. This chain links TRBV2 with TRBJ1-4, with D possibly TRBD1 on 6 matching bases. Germline CDR1 reads SNHLY; CDR2 reads FYNNEI. Trimming removed 5 bases from V and 5 bases from J, with 12 bases in between. The CDR3 spans 14 residues. The variable domain in full, with the rest retrieved from reference TRBV2 and TRBJ1-4, is EPEVTQTPSHQVTQMGQEVILRCVPISNHLYFYWYRQILGQKVEFLVSFYNNEISEKSEIFDDQFSVERPDGSNFTLKIRSTKLEDSAMYFCASSPGTLNEKLFFGSGTQLSVL.

The chain joins TRBV5-1 to TRBJ2-2; no reliable D call. The V and J ends lost 2 bases and 5 bases respectively, with 7 bases between them. CDR1 is SGHRS and CDR2 is YFSETQ in the germline V gene. The CDR3 runs 13 residues. The CDR3 protein is CASSLSETGELFF. DNA of the CDR3: TGCGCCAGCAGCTTAAGCGAGACCGGGGAGCTGTTTTTT.

The chain has TRBV6-2 or TRBV6-3 and TRBJ1-2; possibly TRBD1 for D (6 bases). V dropped 4 bases and J dropped 1 base, with 7 bases sitting between them. This CDR3 contains 13 residues. Germline lookup yields CDR1 MNHEY and CDR2 SVGEGT. CDR3 in amino acids: CASSSDSNYGYTF. In DNA form, the CDR3 reads TGTGCCAGCAGTTCGGACAGTAACTATGGCTACACCTTC.

The chain employs TRBV30 and TRBJ2-6; 9 bases map to TRBD1. The germline CDR1 and CDR2 sequences are GTSNPN and SVGIG (reference sequence). There are 19 residues in the CDR3. The J segment lost 2 bases and the V segment lost 0 bases, leaving 11 bases of the junction unmatched. The CDR3: CAWSVFAFTGGTGANVLTF. Here the CDR3 DNA reads TGTGCCTGGAGTGTGTTCGCCTTTACAGGGGGCACTGGGGCCAACGTCCTGACTTTC.

This clone was seen a few times. V gene TRBV2 combines with J gene TRBJ2-5, with 9 bases that match TRBD2. This CDR3 contains 12 residues. Germline V CDR1 and CDR2: SNHLY, FYNNEI. The ends lost 6 bases at V and 6 bases at J; junction bases unmatched: 2. CDR3 coding DNA: TGTGCCAGCAGAGCGGGGGGCCAGACCCAGTACTTC. This translates into CASRAGGQTQYF.

This chain connects TRBV2 to TRBJ1-4, with D unresolved. This CDR3 is 13 amino acids long. Germline assignment: CDR1 SNHLY and CDR2 FYNNEI. Trimming stripped 3 bases from V and 10 bases from J, with 12 bases between. The CDR3 DNA sequence: TGTGCCAGCAGTGACAAGGACTGGGGAAAACTGTTTTTT. Amino acids: CASSDKDWGKLFF. The variable domain in full, completed from reference TRBV2 and TRBJ1-4, reads EPEVTQTPSHQVTQMGQEVILRCVPISNHLYFYWYRQILGQKVEFLVSFYNNEISEKSEIFDDQFSVERPDGSNFTLKIRSTKLEDSAMYFCASSDKDWGKLFFGSGTQLSVL.

The chain links TRBV27 to TRBJ1-4; 7 nucleotides align to TRBD1. This CDR3 has 14 amino acids. With 8 bases clipped from V and 8 bases from J, the junction kept 11 bases outside the gene matches. Germline loops: CDR1 MNHEY, CDR2 SMNVEV (reference sequence). The CDR3, as DNA: TGTGCCAGCTCTACGACAGGGTATCGGGAAAAACTGTTTTTT. It codes for CASSTTGYREKLFF.

V gene TRBV28 combines with J gene TRBJ1-4; D unclear. CDR1 is MDHEN and CDR2 is SYDVKM in the germline V gene. This CDR3 comprises 15 residues. V dropped 2 bases and J dropped 5 bases, with 12 bases sitting between them. CDR3 bases: TGTGCCAGCAGTTTAATGTCGGGAGGGAATGAAAAACTGTTTTTT. It specifies CASSLMSGGNEKLFF.

This chain links TRBV30 with TRBJ1-2, with TRBD1 matching 7 bases. Germline values: CDR1 GTSNPN, CDR2 SVGIG (reference sequence). This CDR3 spans 13 amino acids. V shed 7 bases and J 3 bases; nucleotides not matched to a gene: 8. CDR3 in amino acids: CASAGQPYYGYTF. The CDR3 DNA is TGTGCCTCGGCGGGACAGCCCTACTATGGCTACACCTTC.

The chain links TRBV28 to TRBJ1-3, with 8 bases fitting TRBD1. CDR1 MDHEN and CDR2 SYDVKM come from the germline V gene. J lost 4 bases, V lost 5 bases, and 10 bases had no gene match. The CDR3 is 16 residues long. The CDR3 DNA reads as TGTGCCAGCAGTCCCCAGGGGGCCGGGGCCGGAAACACCATATATTTT. Protein: CASSPQGAGAGNTIYF. The full variable domain, with the rest looked up from reference TRBV28 and TRBJ1-3, is DVKVTQSSRYLVKRTGEKVFLECVQDMDHENMFWYRQDPGLGLRLIYFSYDVKMKEKGDIPEGYSVSREKKERFSLILESASTNQTSMYLCASSPQGAGAGNTIYFGEGSWLTVV.

J is TRBJ1-4 and V is TRBV7-8; 9 bases match TRBD1. The CDR3 has 14 amino acids. Per the germline V gene, CDR1 is SGHVS and CDR2 is FQNEAQ. Trimming at V came to 2 bases and at J to 8 bases, leaving 3 bases not matched to a gene. The CDR3 spells CASSLRQGVEKLFF. CDR3 bases: TGTGCCAGCAGCTTAAGACAGGGGGTGGAAAAACTGTTTTTT.

V usage is TRBV6-4 and J usage is TRBJ1-6, with TRBD1 as a possible D gene (5 bases). Between the trimmed V and J ends, which lost 6 bases and 6 bases, there was a span of 15 bases. CDR3 length: 15 amino acids. Germline CDR1 MRHNA, CDR2 SNTAGT. CDR3 loop: CASRPLGQPNSPLHF. The CDR3 region has the DNA TGTGCCAGCAGGCCCCTGGGGCAGCCTAATTCACCCCTCCACTTT.

The chain joins TRBV28 to TRBJ1-5; D might be TRBD1 (5 bases). This CDR3 region has 13 residues. Germline CDR1 is MDHEN and CDR2 is SYDVKM. V lost 6 bases, J lost 6 bases, and 12 bases lay in between. CDR3 in DNA: TGTGCCAGCAGATCATCTCAGGGTCAGCCCCAGCATTTT. It is translated as CASRSSQGQPQHF.

The chain is built from TRBV5-1 and TRBJ1-2; TRBD1 matches 8 bases. The CDR3 sequence is 15 residues long. Germline values: CDR1 SGHRS, CDR2 YFSETQ. V lost 0 bases to trimming and J lost 8 bases; unmatched junction nucleotides: 9. CDR3: CASSLGDRTVRGYTF. The CDR3 region has the DNA TGCGCCAGCAGCTTGGGGGACAGGACCGTGAGGGGCTACACCTTC.

This chain connects TRBV7-2 to TRBJ2-7; perhaps TRBD2 as D (5 bases). V was trimmed by 3 bases and J by 2 bases, leaving 8 bases between them. Germline loops: CDR1 SGHTA, CDR2 FQGNSA. The CDR3 length is 13 residues. The CDR3 spells CASSFGGTYEQYF. The CDR3 DNA follows: TGTGCCAGCAGCTTTGGAGGAACCTACGAGCAGTACTTC.

This chain links TRBV6-5 with TRBJ1-2; a possible D gene is TRBD1 (5 bases). With 6 bases removed from V and 7 bases from J, the gap between germline ends came to 18 bases. From germline, CDR1 is MNHEY and CDR2 SVGAGI. This CDR3 has 14 amino acids. CDR3 in amino acids: CASRDGQGSGGYTF. CDR3 coding DNA: TGTGCCAGCAGGGATGGACAAGGGTCGGGTGGCTACACCTTC.

The chain links TRBV9 to TRBJ2-7; 7 bases are a match to TRBD2. The ends lost 4 bases at V and 1 base at J; junction bases unmatched: 8. Germline values: CDR1 SGDLS, CDR2 YYNGEE. The CDR3 is 15 amino acids. In nucleotides, the CDR3 is TGTGCCAGCAGCCCTCGACTAGCAGCTTCCTACGAGCAGTACTTC. It translates to CASSPRLAASYEQYF.

This clone was recorded only once. This chain links TRBV10-2 with TRBJ1-3; D is perhaps TRBD1 (6 bases). The CDR3 covers 15 residues. Germline V CDR1 and CDR2: WSHSY, SAAADI. The ends were cut back, 2 bases at V and 3 bases at J, with 11 bases in the middle. DNA of the CDR3: TGCGCCAGCAGTGAGACAGGGAACAGTGGAAACACCATATATTTT. Translated: CASSETGNSGNTIYF.

This clone was seen only once. CDR3 sequence reads: CASSTPDRWVQPQHF. CDR3 in DNA: TGTGCCAGTAGTACTCCCGACAGATGGGTTCAGCCCCAGCATTTT. The V gene is TRBV19, the J gene TRBJ1-5, with D tentatively TRBD1 (5 bases). The CDR3 is made up of 15 amino acids. Trimming shortened V by 4 bases and J by 6 bases, and 16 bases separated the two germline ends. Germline-derived CDR1 and CDR2 are LNHDA and SQIVND (reference sequence).

The chain couples TRBV9 to TRBJ2-3, with D maybe TRBD2 (5 bases). CDR1 SGDLS and CDR2 YYNGEE come from the germline V gene. Trimming cost V 7 bases and J 2 bases, with 11 bases left between them. This CDR3 comprises 13 residues. CDR3 region: CASSQRHTDTQYF. Written as DNA, the CDR3 is TGTGCCAGCTCACAGCGGCACACAGATACGCAGTATTTT.

The rearrangement uses TRBV19 and TRBJ2-3, with D perhaps matching TRBD2 (5 bases). This CDR3 contains 14 residues. The V gene's germline CDR1 is LNHDA and CDR2 SQIVND (reference sequence). V was trimmed by 9 bases and J by 2 bases, leaving 15 bases between them. CDR3 bases: TGTGCCAGCACCGGACTGAGATCCACAGATACGCAGTATTTT. Residues: CASTGLRSTDTQYF.

The V call is TRBV7-6, the J call TRBJ2-1, with 9 positions matching TRBD2. CDR1 is SGHVS and CDR2 is FNYEAQ in the germline V gene. The CDR3 is 15 amino acids. Trimming removed 1 base from V and 5 bases from J; junction bases left unmatched: 3. The CDR3 DNA reads TGTGCCAGCAGCTTAGTAGCGGGGGTGAACAATGAGCAGTTCTTC. Translation gives CASSLVAGVNNEQFF. Full variable domain (missing parts from reference TRBV7-6 and TRBJ2-1): GAGVSQSPRYKVTKRGQDVALRCDPISGHVSLYWYRQALGQGPEFLTYFNYEAQQDKSGLPNDRFSAERPEGSISTLTIQRTEQRDSAMYRCASSLVAGVNNEQFFGPGTRLTVL.

The chain employs TRBV3-1 (or the pseudogene TRBV3-2) and TRBJ1-3, with a tentative D call TRBD1 (5 bases). Per the germline V gene, CDR1 is LGHDT and CDR2 is YNNKEL (reference sequence). The CDR3 runs 16 residues. V was clipped by 1 base and J by 0 bases, with 10 bases between them. The CDR3 DNA sequence: TGTGCCAGCAGCCAAGGTTACAGGAGCTCTGGAAACACCATATATTTT. This encodes CASSQGYRSSGNTIYF.

As concerns this clone: The junction shows a germline mismatch at one end, possibly a read error. V and J are TRBV11-2 and TRBJ1-2; D is perhaps TRBD1 (6 bases). CDR1 SGHAT and CDR2 FQNNGV come from the germline V gene. The CDR3 is 14 residues long. The CDR3 DNA follows: TGTGCCAGCAGCTTAGGTGCGGGGGCCATTTCTGGGCACTTC. It yields the protein CASSLGAGAISGHF.

The rearrangement joins TRBV4-2 to TRBJ1-4; no definite D call. Germline values: CDR1 LGHNA, CDR2 YNFKEQ. Trimming took off 4 bases at V and 6 bases at J, with 15 bases between the two ends. The length of the CDR3 is 15 residues. Here the CDR3 reads CASSLSTAEDEKLFF. The CDR3 DNA sequence: TGTGCCAGCAGCCTGTCGACGGCCGAGGATGAAAAACTGTTTTTT.

This rearrangement joins TRBV29-1 to TRBJ1-1, with a tentative D call TRBD1 (6 bases). The CDR3 consists of 14 residues. Trimming stripped 6 bases from V and 6 bases from J, with 20 bases between. Germline CDR1 SQVTM, CDR2 ANQGSEA. This chain's CDR3 is CSVPGVRTSAEAFF. DNA for the CDR3: TGCAGCGTCCCAGGGGTGCGAACTTCCGCTGAAGCTTTCTTT.

The genes are TRBV5-1 and TRBJ2-7; the D gene is possibly TRBD2 (6 bases). The CDR3 has 13 amino acids. V lost 1 base and J lost 6, with 11 bases in between. Germline V gives CDR1 SGHRS, CDR2 YFSETQ. The CDR3 DNA is TGCGCCAGCAGCTTGTTTGCGGGACTCGAGCAGTACTTC. Translation: CASSLFAGLEQYF.

The V and J genes are TRBV27 and TRBJ1-2; TRBD1 might be the D (5 bases). The CDR3 is 11 amino acids. Germline lookup yields CDR1 MNHEY and CDR2 SMNVEV (reference sequence). As DNA, the CDR3 is TGTGCAGCGGGGGACTTCGATGGCTACACCTTC. As protein: CAAGDFDGYTF.